The text below deals with one T cell receptor beta chain. Which antigen it targets is not known. Within one base of it there is no much larger clone, and no base qualities were kept. The CDR3 runs 14 amino acids, cysteine and phenylalanine included. Only the CDR3 region is kept as DNA, spanning 42 bases read in frame from base 1. CDR1 and CDR2 are read off the germline V gene (reference sequence) as LNHDA and SQIVND. A distance of 14 bases separates the germline ends of V and J, which lose 5 bases and 4 bases respectively. These data come from a study of blood T cell repertoires in COVID-19 (dated by TCRdb to 2018 to 2021). Notes on the research overall: The collaborator samples originated in the United States, Italy and Spain and spanned the acute and convalescent phases of COVID-19. The repertoires were released in a freely available public database meant as a resource for research on the immune response to SARS-CoV-2. Where available, HLA class I and class II types were taken from metadata supplied by the sample provider and were not determined by assay-based typing. Samples came from the ongoing ImmuneRACE study (first 160 participants) plus 1,254 subjects from 6 global collaborators. Sample metadata almost always included a de-identified subject ID, COVID-19 status, age in years and sex. The material from the prospective study consisted of cDNA or gDNA derived from T cells, B-cell-depleted T cells, or PBMCs. Deeply sampled blood TCRbeta repertoires from subjects exposed to, actively infected with, or recovered from COVID-19 were included in the dataset. The research as a whole found: How much clinical and demographic metadata was included differed by source and by participant, and the metadata was provided uncurated.

TCRbeta CDR3 regions were amplified from genomic DNA by means of the immunoSEQ Assay, a bias-controlled multiplex PCR. In the original analysis: The number of nucleated cells in each sample was estimated by amplification of reference gene primers within the assay. To quantify the absolute abundance of each unique TCRbeta CDR3 rearrangement, sequence reads were collapsed and filtered. For each sample, productive Simpson clonality was calculated as the square root of Simpson's diversity index across productive rearrangements. This is the immuneACCESS table as TCRdb keeps it, with only in-frame sequences that have V and J called. A part of the clones is gone; compared with another copy, unresolved V genes explain less than half, and the rest is unexplained. V and J calls and clone size are given by that table; D and trimming were obtained from the DNA. In all, the sample holds about 500,000 clones, and about 88% of those were seen once. The ten largest clones take up 0.9% of the sample.

One collaborating source in Seattle enrolled patients while the patients were actively infected and followed the patients over time throughout the course of disease. Each collaborating institution followed its own protocols to collect whole blood in K2EDTA tubes. For TCRbeta analysis, collaborators shipped samples in one of three forms: frozen whole blood, isolated PBMCs, or DNA extracted from either of those sample types. Recombination linked TRBV19 to TRBJ1-1; TRBD1 is possibly the D segment (6 matching bases). The sample consisted of peripheral blood. The sequence was obtained from a young man with COVID-19, enrolled during active disease. CDR3 region: CASSPGVYPTEAFF. Read as DNA, the sequence is TGTGCCAGTAGTCCAGGGGTTTATCCCACTGAAGCTTTCTTT.